This TCR beta chain was sequenced in a study of T cell changes during pregnancy in multiple sclerosis. Germline lookup yields CDR1 GTSNPN and CDR2 SVGIG (reference sequence). The CDR3 consists of 17 residues. The V and J ends lost 5 bases and 0 bases respectively, with 19 bases between them. Libraries were prepared by immunoSEQ multiplex PCR; TCRdb keeps only in-frame clonotypes and omits some of them. The sample has tens of thousands of clones, around 92% seen once. The chain is built from TRBV30 and TRBJ1-4, with D unclear. The sequencing here drew on peripheral blood, taken in the third trimester of pregnancy. This clonotype was obtained from a female donor in good health, enrolled as a control in a pregnancy study. The CDR3 loop reads CAWARVPISATNEKLFF. CDR3 in DNA: TGTGCCTGGGCTCGGGTCCCCATATCAGCAACTAATGAAAAACTGTTTTTT.